This is a list of T cell receptor beta chains from one sample in a study of beta chain features in type 1 diabetes. Repertoires were generated with immunoSEQ multiplex PCR, while TCRdb's copy carries only in-frame clones and drops some. In the table there are roughly 370,000 clones, 11% to 15% of which are singletons. The sample consisted of naive CD4+ T cells from blood. The receptors were gathered from a young man in good health. CDR3s include the opening cysteine and the closing phenylalanine or tryptophan. D genes are given only for firm matches. Clone size is given for some rows only: seen once, a few or many times, or a class if the clone is expanded.

TRBJ2-5 | TRBD1 | NA | TRBV7-9 | CASSLGTGEGETQYF | TGTGCCAGCAGCTTAGGGACAGGGGAAGGGGAGACCCAGTACTTC
TRBJ2-3 | NA | few | TRBV11-2 | CASSPSQGDTQYF | TGTGCCAGCAGCCCATCTCAGGGCGATACGCAGTATTTT
TRBJ2-1 | NA | NA | TRBV9 | CASSVDMPINEQFF | TGTGCCAGCAGCGTAGACATGCCGATCAATGAGCAGTTCTTC
TRBJ2-1 | NA | NA | TRBV10-1 | CASSSSLSSYNEQFF | TGCGCCAGCTCTAGCAGCCTGAGCTCCTACAATGAGCAGTTCTTC
TRBJ2-7 | TRBD1 | NA | TRBV11-2 | CASSLYGTGVYF | TGTGCCAGCAGCTTATACGGGACAGGGGTGTACTTC
TRBJ2-1 | NA | NA | TRBV10-3 | CAISATGSSYNEQFF | TGTGCCATCAGTGCGACAGGTAGCTCCTACAATGAGCAGTTCTTC
TRBJ2-7 | NA | NA | TRBV6-6 | CASSYGPTSYEQYF | TGTGCCAGCAGTTACGGGCCGACGTCCTACGAGCAGTACTTC
TRBJ1-6 | NA | NA | TRBV7-9 | CASSLSSPGYSPLHF | TGTGCCAGCAGCTTAAGTAGCCCGGGCTACTCACCCCTCCACTTT
TRBJ1-2 | NA | NA | TRBV20-1 | CSVGAGYGYTF | TGCAGTGTTGGGGCTGGTTATGGCTACACCTTC
TRBJ1-1 | NA | few | TRBV10-3 | CAISVKGGTEAFF | TGTGCCATCAGTGTAAAGGGAGGCACTGAAGCTTTCTTT
TRBJ2-3 | NA | few | TRBV2 | CASTSQLHTDTQYF | TGTGCCAGCACTTCGCAGCTACACACAGATACGCAGTATTTT
TRBJ1-1 | TRBD1 | NA | TRBV18 | CASSPRIGGLNTEAFF | TGTGCCAGCTCACCACGAATAGGGGGCCTGAACACTGAAGCTTTCTTT